This TCR beta chain was sequenced during a study of metastatic and nonmetastatic thyroid tumors. The overall study: Across peripheral blood and tumor or nodule tissue samples taken from malignant and benign thyroid patients, the repertoires were compared with one another.

Overall study results and limits: Relative to benign nodules, malignant thyroid tumors were reportedly characterized by significantly elevated TCR beta diversity in blood and tumor.

This clone was detected ten times or more. Its specificity is not known. Until they underwent thyroid surgery, no patient had received any treatment. Original processing notes: A papillary thyroid cancer distant-metastasis classifier was built from CDR3 differences across clinicopathological groups. Using MiXCR, TCRdb reanalyzed the PCR reads. The V and J calls here are based on TCRdb, not the publication. The table shows 35,000 to 50,000 clones, with less than 5% occurring only once. The ends were cut back, 1 base at V and 1 base at J, with 10 bases in the middle. CDR3 length equals 15 residues. The origin of this receptor is a female donor with papillary thyroid cancer or a benign thyroid nodule (not recorded which). Some clones in this sample may be carry-over from other donors' samples. Sequencing input: blood. The genes are TRBV12-3 or TRBV12-4 and TRBJ1-1, with a tentative D call TRBD1 (6 bases). CDR3 sequence: CASSLGKTGNTEAFF. Written as DNA, the CDR3 is TGTGCCAGCAGTTTAGGGAAGACAGGGAACACTGAAGCTTTCTTT.